A single sample is the source of the 29 T cell receptor beta chains below, sequenced in a study of blood T cell repertoires in COVID-19. Generated by immunoSEQ multiplex PCR, the TCRdb table keeps only in-frame clones and is missing some. The sample comprises over 65,000 clones, roughly 80% of which are singletons, and 12% rests with the top ten. The sample was peripheral blood. These receptors all stem from a woman in her thirties or forties with active or convalescent COVID-19.

This rearrangement joins TRBV7-2 to TRBJ1-1; D call uncertain. Germline V CDR1 and CDR2: SGHTA, FQGNSA. The CDR3 extends over 15 amino acids. Trimming left V 2 bases short and J 0 bases short, with 10 bases between. Here the CDR3 reads CASSLSALMNTEAFF. CDR3 bases: TGTGCCAGCAGCTTAAGTGCACTAATGAACACTGAAGCTTTCTTT. The whole variable domain, remainder taken from reference TRBV7-2 and TRBJ1-1, is GAGVSQSPSNKVTEKGKDVELRCDPISGHTALYWYRQSLGQGLEFLIYFQGNSAPDKSGLPSDRFSAERTGGSVSTLTIQRTQQEDSAVYLCASSLSALMNTEAFFGQGTRLTVV.

J is TRBJ2-5 and V is TRBV6-5; 8 nucleotides match TRBD1. The CDR3 has 13 residues. Germline CDR1 reads MNHEY; CDR2 reads SVGAGI. V shed 8 bases, J shed 5 bases, and the junction held 7 bases outside the gene matches. The CDR3 sequence is CASRRGQGETQYF. CDR3 nucleotides: TGTGCCAGCCGCAGGGGGCAGGGGGAGACCCAGTACTTC.

This clone was seen more than once but under ten times. DNA of the CDR3: TGTGCCAGCTCACCGTACAGGGATGAAGCTTTCTTT. It is translated as CASSPYRDEAFF. The genes are TRBV18 and TRBJ1-1; TRBD1 might be the D (6 bases). The CDR3 consists of 12 residues. V was shortened by 3 bases and J by 7 bases, with 9 bases between the two germline ends. Germline V gene sequence: CDR1 KGHSH, CDR2 LQKENI.

On this clone: One junction end disagrees with the germline gene, perhaps due to a read error. The chain combines TRBV24-1 with TRBJ1-2; D remains unclear. CDR1 and CDR2 (germline): KGHDR, SFDVKD. The CDR3 is 14 amino acids. CDR3 bases: TGTGCCGCCAGTGATAACCGGGGTCTTGGCGGCTACACCTTC. Translation: CAASDNRGLGGYTF.

The chain has TRBV5-1 and TRBJ1-5; 8 bases match TRBD1. Germline V gene data show CDR1 as SGHRS and CDR2 as YFSETQ. Trimming cost V 4 bases and J 5 bases; bases outside gene matches: 8. The CDR3 contains 15 residues. The CDR3 DNA sequence: TGCGCCAGCAGCCCCGGACAGGGACCGCATCAGCCCCAGCATTTT. It yields the protein CASSPGQGPHQPQHF.

In its sample, this clone was seen many times. The genes are TRBV2 and TRBJ2-7, with D possibly being TRBD1 (6 bases). V was pared by 6 bases and J by 2 bases, with 14 bases between. CDR3 length: 14 amino acids. CDR1 is SNHLY and CDR2 is FYNNEI in the germline V gene. CDR3 in DNA: TGTGCCAGCAGGGAACCCGGGACAACCTACGAGCAGTACTTC. Its protein is CASREPGTTYEQYF.

The rearrangement joins TRBV9 to TRBJ2-3, with D perhaps TRBD2 (5 bases). The length of the CDR3 is 15 residues. V lost 0 bases and J 4 bases, leaving 12 bases between the germline ends. CDR1 is SGDLS, CDR2 YYNGEE, per germline. CDR3 sequence: CASSVVGSVPDTQYF. In nucleotides, the CDR3 is TGTGCCAGCAGCGTAGTTGGTAGCGTCCCAGATACGCAGTATTTT. The full variable domain, with the rest looked up from reference TRBV9 and TRBJ2-3, is DSGVTQTPKHLITATGQRVTLRCSPRSGDLSVYWYQQSLDQGLQFLIQYYNGEERAKGNILERFSAQQFPDLHSELNLSSLELGDSALYFCASSVVGSVPDTQYFGPGTRLTVL.

This clone has just a few counts. The chain combines TRBV7-3 with TRBJ2-2; 8 bases line up with TRBD2. The V gene's germline CDR1 is SGHTA and CDR2 FQGTGA. The length of the CDR3 is 16 residues. V shed 5 bases and J 2 bases; nucleotides not matched to a gene: 7. In DNA, the CDR3 is TGTGCCAGCAGCCAGGGAAGCGGGGGCAACACCGGGGAGCTGTTTTTT. Translation gives CASSQGSGGNTGELFF.

This clone was seen a handful of times. The chain joins TRBV19 to TRBJ1-2; D is perhaps TRBD1 (5 bases). With 3 bases removed from V and 6 bases from J, the gap between germline ends came to 17 bases. The CDR3 spans 15 residues. The germline gives CDR1 LNHDA, CDR2 SQIVND (reference sequence). CDR3 in amino acids: CASSIPGIQLNGYTF. CDR3 DNA sequence: TGTGCCAGTAGTATCCCAGGGATCCAACTGAATGGCTACACCTTC.

This clone was counted a few times. The DNA is left out, because the CDR3 cannot be placed on it with certainty; the CDR3 is given as TCRdb lists it. The chain joins TRBV28 to TRBJ2-2; TRBD2 is the table's D call and was not checked against the DNA. Germline V gene sequence: CDR1 MDHEN, CDR2 SYDVKM. The CDR3 contains 16 residues when both ends are counted. CDR3 region: CASSLALTRRAGELFF.

CDR3 amino acids: CASRERGTYEQYF. The CDR3 DNA sequence: TGTGCCAGCAGGGAGAGGGGGACCTACGAGCAGTACTTC. The V gene is TRBV28, the J gene TRBJ2-7, with a weak D call TRBD1 (6 bases). Trimming stripped 6 bases from V and 2 bases from J, with 11 bases between. The CDR3 is 13 amino acids. Looked up from germline, CDR1 is MDHEN and CDR2 is SYDVKM.

The chain is built from TRBV7-3 and TRBJ2-5; 7 bases are a match to TRBD2. Germline assignment: CDR1 SGHTA and CDR2 FQGTGA. The V segment lost 5 bases and the J segment 1 base; nucleotides outside the gene matches: 7. This CDR3 has 15 residues. The CDR3 DNA reads as TGTGCCAGCAGCCCGGTGGCGGGGGTCCAAGAGACCCAGTACTTC. Its protein product is CASSPVAGVQETQYF.

V gene TRBV11-2 combines with J gene TRBJ2-7, with D perhaps TRBD1 (6 bases). The CDR3 has 18 residues. V was trimmed by 3 bases and J by 3 bases, leaving 24 bases between them. Germline lookup yields CDR1 SGHAT and CDR2 FQNNGV. CDR3: CASSFTGSPIRIDYEQYF. CDR3 bases: TGTGCCAGCAGCTTTACAGGGAGCCCTATACGAATTGACTACGAGCAGTACTTC.

The chain links TRBV7-2 to TRBJ2-4; TRBD2 matches 11 bases. V was pared by 2 bases and J by 10 bases, with 4 bases of the junction left unmatched. Germline V gene lookup returns CDR1 SGHTA and CDR2 FQGNSA. This CDR3 region has 14 residues. The CDR3: CASSLKLAGAIQYF. DNA of the CDR3: TGTGCCAGCAGCTTAAAACTAGCGGGAGCAATTCAGTACTTC.

V is TRBV2 and J is TRBJ2-4; D not certain. This CDR3 is built from 12 residues. The V gene's germline CDR1 is SNHLY and CDR2 FYNNEI. The V and J ends lost 6 bases and 2 bases respectively, with 5 bases between them. This chain's CDR3 is CASSDSKNIQYF. The CDR3 bases are TGTGCCAGCAGCGACTCCAAAAACATTCAGTACTTC.

This clone has more than one count but fewer than ten. V is TRBV4-3 and J is TRBJ2-3; D is ambiguous. The CDR3 is made up of 13 amino acids. The germline V gene encodes CDR1 LGHNA and CDR2 YSLEER. V was shortened by 3 bases and J by 2 bases, with 6 bases between the two germline ends. The CDR3 region has the DNA TGCGCCAGCAGCCATCCAGACACAGATACGCAGTATTTT. This sequence encodes CASSHPDTDTQYF.

The rearrangement links TRBV5-8 to TRBJ1-3; TRBD1 agrees at 9 bases. Germline-derived CDR1 and CDR2 are SGHTS and YDEGEE. The trim removed 2 bases at V and 8 bases at J, leaving 11 bases unmatched. This CDR3 comprises 16 residues. The CDR3 is CASSFGQGIVKDTIYF. The DNA for the CDR3 is TGTGCCAGCAGCTTCGGACAGGGGATAGTAAAGGACACCATATATTTT.

CDR3 in DNA: TGTGCCAGCTGGAGTGGGTGGTCTGGAAACACCATATATTTT. As protein: CASWSGWSGNTIYF. The chain couples TRBV6-6 to TRBJ1-3; D is ambiguous. Germline V gives CDR1 MNHNY, CDR2 SVGAGI (reference sequence). V dropped 8 bases and J dropped 1 base, with 12 bases sitting between them. The CDR3 spans 14 residues.

V and J are TRBV6-1 and TRBJ2-1, with 11 bases lining up with TRBD2. From germline, CDR1 is MNHNS and CDR2 SASEGT. After removal of 4 bases from V and 7 bases from J, the junction contained 9 bases not matched to a gene. The CDR3 runs 16 residues. The CDR3 sequence is CASSAPSGGPLNEQFF. The DNA for the CDR3 is TGTGCCAGCAGTGCCCCTAGCGGGGGGCCCTTAAATGAGCAGTTCTTC.

The rearrangement uses TRBV5-1 and TRBJ1-5; D ambiguous. The CDR3 spans 13 residues. Germline CDR1 is SGHRS and CDR2 is YFSETQ. The ends were cut back, 5 bases at V and 3 bases at J, with 9 bases in the middle. The DNA of the CDR3 is TGCGCCAGCAGTGGCGGATTCAATCAGCCCCAGCATTTT. Protein: CASSGGFNQPQHF. Together with reference TRBV5-1 and TRBJ1-5, the CDR3 gives the full variable domain: KAGVTQTPRYLIKTRGQQVTLSCSPISGHRSVSWYQQTPGQGLQFLFEYFSETQRNKGNFPGRFSGRQFSNSRSEMNVSTLELGDSALYLCASSGGFNQPQHFGDGTRLSIL.

The rearrangement joins TRBV5-4 to TRBJ2-3; 7 bases agree with TRBD2. This CDR3 comprises 14 residues. With V trimmed by 1 base and J by 6 bases, 5 bases remained unmatched. Germline loops: CDR1 SGHNT, CDR2 YYREEE (reference sequence). Here the CDR3 DNA reads TGTGCCAGCAGCTTGAAGGGAGGGCTCGATACGCAGTATTTT. The encoded protein is CASSLKGGLDTQYF.

This sequence joins TRBV28 and TRBJ1-2; D is unclear. Looked up from germline, CDR1 is MDHEN and CDR2 is SYDVKM. Between the trimmed V and J ends, which lost 0 bases and 7 bases, there was a span of 9 bases. The length of the CDR3 is 13 residues. CDR3 residues: CASSLWSLAGYTF. CDR3 nucleotides: TGTGCCAGCAGTTTATGGAGTCTAGCTGGCTACACCTTC.

CDR3 sequence: CASSSRHLYNEQFF. The CDR3 DNA is TGTGCCAGCAGTTCCCGACACCTCTACAATGAGCAGTTCTTC. The chain employs TRBV6-2 or TRBV6-3 and TRBJ2-1; D is unclear. This CDR3 comprises 14 residues. Germline CDR1 and CDR2: MNHEY and SVGEGT. Trimming shortened V by 4 bases and J by 3 bases, and 10 bases separated the two germline ends.

The chain combines TRBV7-9 with TRBJ2-5, with D maybe TRBD2 (5 bases). The CDR3 length is 14 residues. Germline CDR1 is SEHNR and CDR2 is FQNEAQ (reference sequence). The germline V and J ends were trimmed by 0 bases and 2 bases, with 7 bases remaining between them. The CDR3, as DNA: TGTGCCAGCAGCTTAGCAACGGGGCAAGAGACCCAGTACTTC. As protein: CASSLATGQETQYF.

This clone was counted only a few times. The chain links TRBV24-1 to TRBJ2-2; maybe TRBD1 (5 bases). Germline V CDR1 and CDR2: KGHDR, SFDVKD. This CDR3 is 16 amino acids long. V dropped 0 bases and J dropped 4 bases, with 11 bases sitting between them. Here the CDR3 DNA reads TGTGCCACCAGTGATTTGGTCAGGGAAGGCACCGGGGAGCTGTTTTTT. Amino acids: CATSDLVREGTGELFF.

The rearrangement links TRBV4-3 to TRBJ1-1; D perhaps matches TRBD1 (6 bases). This CDR3 contains 13 residues. CDR1 and CDR2 (germline): LGHNA, YSLEER. The V end was cut by 0 bases, the J end by 7 bases, with 9 bases between. The CDR3 loop is CASSQEDRFEAFF. The CDR3 DNA reads as TGCGCCAGCAGCCAAGAAGACAGGTTTGAAGCTTTCTTT.

The chain combines TRBV19 with TRBJ2-7, with TRBD1 matching over 7 bases. Unmatched junction bases numbered 6, after V lost 0 bases and J lost 1 base. Germline CDR1 reads LNHDA; CDR2 reads SQIVND (reference sequence). The CDR3 is made up of 16 amino acids. The CDR3 loop reads CASSIDQRQGSYEQYF. The CDR3 DNA sequence: TGTGCCAGTAGTATAGATCAGAGACAGGGATCCTACGAGCAGTACTTC.

This rearrangement joins TRBV5-4 to TRBJ2-5; 9 bases map to TRBD1. V lost 1 base and J lost 3; bases outside the gene matches: 4. Per the germline V gene, CDR1 is SGHNT and CDR2 is YYREEE (reference sequence). The CDR3 runs 15 residues. DNA for the CDR3: TGTGCCAGCAGCTTGTATAGGACAGGGGAAGAGACCCAGTACTTC. Translating gives CASSLYRTGEETQYF. The full variable domain, its missing parts supplied by reference TRBV5-4 and TRBJ2-5, is ETGVTQSPTHLIKTRGQQVTLRCSSQSGHNTVSWYQQALGQGPQFIFQYYREEENGRGNFPPRFSGLQFPNYSSELNVNALELDDSALYLCASSLYRTGEETQYFGPGTRLLVL.

The J gene is TRBJ1-2, the V gene TRBV5-6, with D possibly being TRBD1 (6 bases). The germline V gene has CDR1 SGHDT and CDR2 YYEEEE. V dropped 2 bases and J dropped 1 base, with 9 bases sitting between them. CDR3 length: 14 residues. The CDR3 sequence is CASSFLQGNYGYTF. In DNA, the CDR3 is TGTGCCAGCAGCTTTCTACAGGGTAACTATGGCTACACCTTC.